The 7 T cell receptor beta chains below come from one sample, sequenced in a study of beta chain features in type 1 diabetes (dated by TCRdb to 2017 to 2018). What the work shows at the level of the full study, not this receptor alone: In all four CD4+ subsets, TCRB CDR3 length was moderately but significantly shorter in type 1 diabetes patients.

The library was made by the immunoSEQ multiplex PCR assay. All of the isolated RNA was reverse transcribed with the High Capacity cDNA Reverse Transcription Kit, so expressed TCRB transcripts were sequenced. Drawn from immuneACCESS, this table holds only the in-frame rearrangements with V and J called that TCRdb kept. Clones are partly lost; checked studies trace under half to an unresolved V gene and leave the rest unexplained. The sample yields about 41,000 clones; over 50% were counted once. In total, the top ten clones hold 1.5% to 2% of the sample. These receptors have no identified antigens. The sequenced sample consisted of Tregs from blood. In light of the paper, this sample's cell subset or site label describes: regulatory CD4+ T cells. These receptors all come from a man between 25 and 39 years old with type 1 diabetes. Some clones in this sample may be carry-over from other donors' samples.

The chain is built from TRBV29-1 and TRBJ2-1, with 8 positions matching TRBD2. CDR1 is SQVTM, CDR2 ANQGSEA, per germline. J was trimmed by 3 bases and V by 0 bases; bases with no gene match: 7. The CDR3 has 16 amino acids. The CDR3 bases are TGCAGCGTTGAAGACTCCCGGGAGGGCCACTACAATGAGCAGTTCTTC. The encoded protein is CSVEDSREGHYNEQFF.

This chain uses TRBV6-1 with TRBJ2-2, with a possible D match to TRBD1 (7 bases). This CDR3 is built from 16 residues. V lost 1 base and J lost 7, with 16 bases in between. CDR1 and CDR2 (germline): MNHNS, SASEGT. The CDR3 spells CASSEVRQGGGGELFF. The CDR3 coding sequence is TGTGCCAGCAGTGAAGTCCGACAGGGAGGCGGCGGGGAGCTGTTTTTT.

The chain carries TRBV5-5 and TRBJ1-6; D possibly corresponds to TRBD1 (6 bases). The CDR3 runs 15 residues. Germline CDR1 reads SGHKS; CDR2 reads YYEKEE (reference sequence). Trimming cost V 3 bases and J 8 bases, with 15 bases left between them. The CDR3 reads CASSWGPADYSPLHF. The CDR3 coding sequence is TGTGCCAGCAGCTGGGGGCCGGCTGACTATTCACCCCTCCACTTT.

J is TRBJ2-3 and V is TRBV7-9; 11 bases match TRBD1. J was trimmed by 6 bases and V by 5 bases; bases with no gene match: 4. In germline, CDR1 is SEHNR, CDR2 FQNEAQ (reference sequence). The CDR3 contains 14 residues. The DNA for the CDR3 is TGTGCCAGCAGCCCGGGACAGGGGGAGGATACGCAGTATTTT. Protein sequence: CASSPGQGEDTQYF.

The chain joins TRBV19 to TRBJ1-5; the D is unclear. Trimming shortened V by 0 bases and J by 7 bases, and 7 bases separated the two germline ends. The germline V gene encodes CDR1 LNHDA and CDR2 SQIVND (reference sequence). The CDR3 extends over 13 amino acids. CDR3 in amino acids: CASSIDREQPQHF. DNA for the CDR3: TGTGCCAGTAGTATAGATCGGGAACAGCCCCAGCATTTT. Full variable domain (rest looked up from reference TRBV19 and TRBJ1-5): DGGITQSPKYLFRKEGQNVTLSCEQNLNHDAMYWYRQDPGQGLRLIYYSQIVNDFQKGDIAEGYSVSREKKESFPLTVTSAQKNPTAFYLCASSIDREQPQHFGDGTRLSIL.

This clone was seen a few times. V usage is TRBV5-8 and J usage is TRBJ2-1; 9 bases are a match to TRBD1. CDR3 length: 15 residues. J gave up 8 bases and V 9 bases, and 15 bases lay outside the gene matches. The germline V gene encodes CDR1 SGHTS and CDR2 YDEGEE. The chain's CDR3 is CANRDNRGQGYEQFF. Here the CDR3 DNA reads TGTGCCAACCGCGACAACAGGGGGCAAGGGTATGAGCAGTTCTTC. Full variable domain (rest looked up from reference TRBV5-8 and TRBJ2-1): EAGVTQSPTHLIKTRGQQATLRCSPISGHTSVYWYQQALGLGLQFLLWYDEGEERNRGNFPPRFSGRQFPNYSSELNVNALELEDSALYLCANRDNRGQGYEQFFGPGTRLTVL.

The chain is built from TRBV16 and TRBJ2-4, with D possibly being TRBD1 (5 bases). CDR1 and CDR2 from the germline V gene are KGHSY and FQNENV. This CDR3 is 14 amino acids long. The V gene lost 0 bases and the J gene lost 6 bases, with 9 bases spanning the gap. CDR3 residues: CASSQSSGRNIQYF. The CDR3 coding sequence is TGTGCCAGCAGCCAATCGTCAGGGCGAAACATTCAGTACTTC.